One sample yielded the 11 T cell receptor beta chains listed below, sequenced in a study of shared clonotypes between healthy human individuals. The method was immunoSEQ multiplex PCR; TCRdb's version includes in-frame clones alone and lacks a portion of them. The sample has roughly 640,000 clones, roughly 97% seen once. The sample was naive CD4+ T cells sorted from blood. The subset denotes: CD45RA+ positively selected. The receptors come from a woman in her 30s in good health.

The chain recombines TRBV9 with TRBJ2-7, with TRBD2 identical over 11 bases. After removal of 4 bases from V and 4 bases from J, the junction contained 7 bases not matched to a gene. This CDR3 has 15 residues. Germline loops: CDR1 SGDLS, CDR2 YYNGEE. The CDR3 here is CASSPRVAGGYEQYF. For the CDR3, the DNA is TGTGCCAGCAGCCCCCGGGTAGCGGGAGGGTACGAGCAGTACTTC.

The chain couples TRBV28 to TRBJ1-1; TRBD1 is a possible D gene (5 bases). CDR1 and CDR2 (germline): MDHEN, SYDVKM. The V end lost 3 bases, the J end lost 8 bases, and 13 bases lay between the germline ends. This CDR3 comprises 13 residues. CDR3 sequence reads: CASSLSWGREAFF. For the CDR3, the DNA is TGTGCCAGCAGTTTGAGCTGGGGACGAGAAGCTTTCTTT.

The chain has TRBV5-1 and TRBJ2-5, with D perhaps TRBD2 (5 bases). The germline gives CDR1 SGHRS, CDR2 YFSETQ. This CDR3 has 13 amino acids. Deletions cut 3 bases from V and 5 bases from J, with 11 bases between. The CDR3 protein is CASSSIPGETQYF. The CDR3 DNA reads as TGCGCCAGCAGCTCGATACCGGGGGAGACCCAGTACTTC.

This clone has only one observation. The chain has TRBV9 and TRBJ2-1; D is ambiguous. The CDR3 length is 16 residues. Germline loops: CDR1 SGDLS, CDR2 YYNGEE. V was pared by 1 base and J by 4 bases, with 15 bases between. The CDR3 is CASSVTVDLLYNEQFF. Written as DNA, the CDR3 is TGTGCCAGCAGCGTAACCGTGGACCTCCTTTACAATGAGCAGTTCTTC.

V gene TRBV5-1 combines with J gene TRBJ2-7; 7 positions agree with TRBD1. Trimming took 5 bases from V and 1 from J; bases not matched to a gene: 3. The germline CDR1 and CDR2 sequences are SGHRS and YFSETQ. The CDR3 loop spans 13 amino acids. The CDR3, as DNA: TGCGCCAGCAGAACGACAGGGTCCTACGAGCAGTACTTC. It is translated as CASRTTGSYEQYF.

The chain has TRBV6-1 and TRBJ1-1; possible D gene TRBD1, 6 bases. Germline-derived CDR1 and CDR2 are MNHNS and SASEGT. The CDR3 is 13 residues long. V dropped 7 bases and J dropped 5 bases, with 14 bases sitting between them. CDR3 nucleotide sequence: TGTGCCAGCATCCTCTCCGGGACAACTGAAGCTTTCTTT. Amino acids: CASILSGTTEAFF.

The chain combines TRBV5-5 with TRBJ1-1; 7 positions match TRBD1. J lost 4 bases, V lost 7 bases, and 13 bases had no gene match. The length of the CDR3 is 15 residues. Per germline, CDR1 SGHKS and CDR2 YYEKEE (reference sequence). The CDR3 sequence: CASGREGAVITEAFF. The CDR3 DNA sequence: TGTGCCAGCGGGCGGGAGGGGGCGGTAATCACTGAAGCTTTCTTT.

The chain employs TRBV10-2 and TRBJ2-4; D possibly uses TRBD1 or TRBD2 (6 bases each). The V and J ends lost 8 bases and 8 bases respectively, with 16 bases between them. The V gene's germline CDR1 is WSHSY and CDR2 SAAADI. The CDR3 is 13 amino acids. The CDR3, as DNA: TGCGCCAGCTGCCGGGACTCAGGGGACATTCAGTACTTC. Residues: CASCRDSGDIQYF.

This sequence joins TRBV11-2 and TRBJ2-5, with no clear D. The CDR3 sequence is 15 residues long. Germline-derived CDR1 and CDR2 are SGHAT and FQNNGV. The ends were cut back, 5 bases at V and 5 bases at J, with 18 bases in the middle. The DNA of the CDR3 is TGTGCCAGCAGCAACCCTGGCCCCCCCGACGAGACCCAGTACTTC. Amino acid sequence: CASSNPGPPDETQYF.

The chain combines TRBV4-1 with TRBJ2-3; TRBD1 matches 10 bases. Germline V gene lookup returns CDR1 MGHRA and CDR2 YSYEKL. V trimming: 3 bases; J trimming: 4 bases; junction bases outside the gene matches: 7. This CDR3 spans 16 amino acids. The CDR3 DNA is TGCGCCAGCAGCCAGGAACGACAGGGGGCACCAGATACGCAGTATTTT. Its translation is CASSQERQGAPDTQYF.

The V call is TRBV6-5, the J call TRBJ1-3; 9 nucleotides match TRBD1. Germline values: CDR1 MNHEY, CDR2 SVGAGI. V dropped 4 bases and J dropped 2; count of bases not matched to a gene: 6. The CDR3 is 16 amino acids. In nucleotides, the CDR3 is TGTGCCAGCAGTTTTGGGACAGGGAGCCCTGGAAACACCATATATTTT. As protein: CASSFGTGSPGNTIYF.